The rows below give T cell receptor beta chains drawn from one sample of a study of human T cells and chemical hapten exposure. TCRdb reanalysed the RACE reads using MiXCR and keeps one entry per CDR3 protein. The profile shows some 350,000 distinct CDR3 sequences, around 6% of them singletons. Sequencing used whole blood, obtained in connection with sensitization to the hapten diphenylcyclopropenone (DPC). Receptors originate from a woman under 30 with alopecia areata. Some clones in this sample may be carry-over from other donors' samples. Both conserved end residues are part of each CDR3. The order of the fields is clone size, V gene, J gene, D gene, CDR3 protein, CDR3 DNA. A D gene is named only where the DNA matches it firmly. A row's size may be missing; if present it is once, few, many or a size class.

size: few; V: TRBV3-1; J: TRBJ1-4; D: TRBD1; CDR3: CASSQGQGGLANEKLFF; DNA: TGTGCCAGCAGCCAAGGACAGGGAGGCTTAGCTAATGAAAAACTGTTTTTT
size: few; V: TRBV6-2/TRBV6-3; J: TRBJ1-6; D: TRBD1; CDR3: CASSVRQGANSPLHF; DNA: TGTGCCAGCAGTGTTAGACAGGGGGCAAATTCACCCCTCCACTTT
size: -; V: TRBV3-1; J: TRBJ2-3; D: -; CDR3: CASSQVYDTQYF; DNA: TGTGCCAGCAGCCAAGTTTATGATACGCAGTATTTT
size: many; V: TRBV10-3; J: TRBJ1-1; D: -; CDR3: CAITTDGRAFF; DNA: TGTGCCATCACCACGGACGGCAGGGCTTTCTTT
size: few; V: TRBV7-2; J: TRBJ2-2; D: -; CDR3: CASSQTDAGTGELFF; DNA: TGTGCCAGCAGCCAGACGGACGCGGGAACCGGGGAGCTGTTTTTT
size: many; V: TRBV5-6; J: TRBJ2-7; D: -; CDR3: CASSRQTYEQYF; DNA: TGTGCCAGCAGCCGACAGACCTACGAGCAGTACTTC
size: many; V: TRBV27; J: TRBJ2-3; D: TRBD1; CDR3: CASSYRTGGTRTDTQYF; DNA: TGTGCCAGCAGTTATCGGACAGGGGGCACCCGAACAGATACGCAGTATTTT
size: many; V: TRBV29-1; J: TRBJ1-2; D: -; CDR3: CSVVRQDNGYTF; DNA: TGCAGCGTTGTGCGACAGGACAACGGCTACACCTTC
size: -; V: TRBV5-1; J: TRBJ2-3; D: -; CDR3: CASKRYGGPSTDTQYF; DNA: TGCGCCAGCAAGAGGTACGGGGGGCCTAGCACAGATACGCAGTATTTT
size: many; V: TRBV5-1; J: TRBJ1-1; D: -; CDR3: CASSLDLGMNTEAFF; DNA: TGCGCCAGCAGCTTGGACCTAGGCATGAACACTGAAGCTTTCTTT
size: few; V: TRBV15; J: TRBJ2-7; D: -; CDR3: CATSRDTGQRYF; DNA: TGTGCCACCAGCAGAGATACCGGGCAGAGGTACTTC
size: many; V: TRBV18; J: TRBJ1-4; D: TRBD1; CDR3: CASSAQGVPNEKLFF; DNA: TGTGCCAGCTCAGCCCAGGGGGTCCCTAATGAAAAACTGTTTTTT
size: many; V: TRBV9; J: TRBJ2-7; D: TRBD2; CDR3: CASSPTGGATYEQYF; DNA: TGTGCCAGCAGCCCTACCGGGGGGGCGACCTACGAGCAGTACTTC
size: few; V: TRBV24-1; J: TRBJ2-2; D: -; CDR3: CATKEAGELFF; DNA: TGTGCCACCAAGGAGGCCGGGGAGCTGTTTTTT
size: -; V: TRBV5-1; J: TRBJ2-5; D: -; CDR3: CASSLTSPQTQYF; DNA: TGCGCCAGCAGTTTAACTAGCCCGCAGACCCAGTACTTC
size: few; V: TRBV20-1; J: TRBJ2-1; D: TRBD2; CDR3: CSASRPGLAGGRYNEQFF; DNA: TGCAGTGCTAGTCGACCGGGACTAGCGGGGGGTCGCTACAATGAGCAGTTCTTC
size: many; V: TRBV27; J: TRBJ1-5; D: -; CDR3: CASSLWGNQPQHF; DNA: TGTGCCAGCAGTTTATGGGGGAATCAGCCCCAGCATTTT